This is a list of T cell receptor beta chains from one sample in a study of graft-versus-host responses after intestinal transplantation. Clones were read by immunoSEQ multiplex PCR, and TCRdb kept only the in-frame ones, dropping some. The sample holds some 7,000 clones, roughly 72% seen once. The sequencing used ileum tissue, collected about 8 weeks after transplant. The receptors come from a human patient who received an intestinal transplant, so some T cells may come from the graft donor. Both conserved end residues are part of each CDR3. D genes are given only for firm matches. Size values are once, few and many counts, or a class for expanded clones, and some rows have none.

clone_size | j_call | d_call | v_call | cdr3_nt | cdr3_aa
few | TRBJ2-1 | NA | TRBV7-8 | TGTGCCAGCAGCCCCGGGTTGAGCTCCTACAATGAGCAGTTCTTC | CASSPGLSSYNEQFF
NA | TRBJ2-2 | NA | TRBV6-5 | TGTGCCAGCAGTTATAGAAGGGGCCGCGTCACCGGGGAGCTGTTTTTT | CASSYRRGRVTGELFF
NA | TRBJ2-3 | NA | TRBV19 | TGTGCCAGTAGTTCGGGTACAGATACGCAGTATTTT | CASSSGTDTQYF
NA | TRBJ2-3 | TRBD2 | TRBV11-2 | TGTGCCAGCAGCTGGACTAGCGCAGATACGCAGTATTTT | CASSWTSADTQYF
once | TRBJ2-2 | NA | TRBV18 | TGTGCCAGCTCACCACGGCAAAACACCGGGGAGCTGTTTTTT | CASSPRQNTGELFF
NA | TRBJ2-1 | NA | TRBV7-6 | TGTGCCAGCAGCTTAGCGGGGGCGTACAATGAGCAGTTCTTC | CASSLAGAYNEQFF
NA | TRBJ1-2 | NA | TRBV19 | TGTGCCAGTAGTCGACACGGATATGGCTACACCTTC | CASSRHGYGYTF
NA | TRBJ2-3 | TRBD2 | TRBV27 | TGTGCCAGCAGTTCCGGGACTAGCGGGGGTATAACGCAGTATTTT | CASSSGTSGGITQYF
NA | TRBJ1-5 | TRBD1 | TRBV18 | TGTGCCAGCTCCGACAGGGGGCAGCCCCAGCATTTT | CASSDRGQPQHF
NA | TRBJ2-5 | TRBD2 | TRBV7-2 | TGTGCCAGCAGTAGCGGGGGGCCCCAAGAGACCCAGTACTTC | CASSSGGPQETQYF